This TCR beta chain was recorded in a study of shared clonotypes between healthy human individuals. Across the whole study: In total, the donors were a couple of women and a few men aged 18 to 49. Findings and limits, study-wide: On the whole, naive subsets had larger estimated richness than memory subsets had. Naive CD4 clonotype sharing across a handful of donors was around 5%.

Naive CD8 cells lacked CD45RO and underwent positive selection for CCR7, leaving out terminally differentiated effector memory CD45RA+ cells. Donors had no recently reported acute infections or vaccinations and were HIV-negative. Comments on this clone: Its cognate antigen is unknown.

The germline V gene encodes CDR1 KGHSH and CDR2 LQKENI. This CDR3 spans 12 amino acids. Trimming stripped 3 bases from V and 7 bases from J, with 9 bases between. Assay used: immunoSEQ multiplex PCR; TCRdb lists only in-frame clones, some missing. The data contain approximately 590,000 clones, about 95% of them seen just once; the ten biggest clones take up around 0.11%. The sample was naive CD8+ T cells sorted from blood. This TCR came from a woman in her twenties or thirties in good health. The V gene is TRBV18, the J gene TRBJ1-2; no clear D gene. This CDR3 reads CASSPTGVGYTF. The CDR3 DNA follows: TGTGCCAGCTCACCCACCGGCGTTGGCTACACCTTC.